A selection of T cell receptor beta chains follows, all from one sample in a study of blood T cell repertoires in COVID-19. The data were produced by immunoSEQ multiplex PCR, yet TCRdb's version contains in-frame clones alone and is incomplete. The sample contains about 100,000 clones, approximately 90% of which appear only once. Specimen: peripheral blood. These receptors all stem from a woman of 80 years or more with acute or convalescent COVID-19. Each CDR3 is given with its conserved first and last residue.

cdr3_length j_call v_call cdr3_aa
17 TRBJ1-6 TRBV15 CATSRDRAAADNSPLHF
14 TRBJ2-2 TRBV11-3 CASSGRGRTGELFF
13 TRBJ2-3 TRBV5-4 CASSFGGTDTQYF
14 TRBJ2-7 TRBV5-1 CASSMDARAYEQYF
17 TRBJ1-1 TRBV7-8 CASSPLGSGRAVSNAFF
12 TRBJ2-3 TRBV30 CAWSVLGDTQYF
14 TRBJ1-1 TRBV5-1 CASSPRTDDTEAFF
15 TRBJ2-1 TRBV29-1 CSVGRAGGSYNEQFF
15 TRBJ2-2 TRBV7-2 CASSLVGIAIGELFF
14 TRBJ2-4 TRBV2 CAQRGPPRTNIQYF
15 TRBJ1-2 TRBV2 CASSEYREGYGGYTF
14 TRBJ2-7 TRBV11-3 CASSPSGVTYEQYF
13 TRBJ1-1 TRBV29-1 CSVAEGENTEAFF
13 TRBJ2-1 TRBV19 CASSITSYNEQFF
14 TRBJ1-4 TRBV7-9 CASSLQGSDEKLFF
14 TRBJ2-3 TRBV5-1 CASSLNSGGDTQYF
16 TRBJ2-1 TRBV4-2 CASSQGQGGPNNEQFF
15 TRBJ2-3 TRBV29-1 CSVSTGTGSTDTQYF
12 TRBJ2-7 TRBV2 CASTGQGYEQYF
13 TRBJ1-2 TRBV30 CASYSGTDYGYTF
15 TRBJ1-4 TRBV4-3 CASSPFARTNEKLFF
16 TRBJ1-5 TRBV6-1 CASSAGQGRGNQPQHF
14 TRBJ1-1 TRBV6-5 CASSSGQVNTEAFF
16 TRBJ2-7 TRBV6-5 CASSYSRTGGPYEQYF
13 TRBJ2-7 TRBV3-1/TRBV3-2 CASSQVPGGEQYF